This T cell receptor (beta chain) came from a study of control samples from healthy donors and cancer patients. Profiled with immunoSEQ multiplex PCR; TCRdb holds only in-frame clones, not every one. The sample includes about 270,000 clones, approximately 80% of them seen just once. After removal of 3 bases from V and 4 bases from J, the junction contained 8 bases not matched to a gene. This CDR3 is built from 15 residues. CDR1 LNHNV and CDR2 YYDKDF come from the germline V gene (reference sequence). The chain carries TRBV15 and TRBJ1-1; 7 positions match TRBD1. What was sequenced was PBMCs. The sequence came from a woman between 55 and 75 years old with lung cancer. CDR3 in DNA: TGTGCCACCAGCAGGGGAGGGGGCATGGGCACTGAAGCTTTCTTT. It encodes CATSRGGGMGTEAFF.